The table lists the clone carrying this TCR beta chain with many counts. The CDR3 covers 17 residues. CDR1 is MNHEY and CDR2 is SVGAGI in the germline V gene. Between the trimmed V and J ends, which lost 2 bases and 4 bases, there was a span of 20 bases. Time point noted: persistent/refractory GD, antithyroid drugs over 5 years with positive TRAb. RNA from PBMCs was the source of the TCR library. The EDTA tubes were filled with around 9.2 milliliters of drawn peripheral blood. The data originate from a study of regulatory T cells in long-lasting Graves disease. Researchers made TCR beta libraries by using iRepertoire HTBI primers and running Arm-PCR on CDR3 regions. TCRdb analysed the multiplex PCR reads with MiXCR anew, one entry per CDR3 protein. The table shows roughly 300,000 distinct CDR3 sequences, with around a fifth occurring only once.

The V call is TRBV6-5, the J call TRBJ1-2; unclear D gene. This specimen was peripheral blood mononuclear cells (PBMCs), taken when the disease was refractory, from a patient treated with antithyroid drugs. This clonotype originated in a female donor with Graves disease. The CDR3 sequence: CASSYDSGAVTPYGYTF. The CDR3 DNA sequence: TGTGCCAGCAGTTACGATTCCGGTGCCGTGACCCCCTATGGCTACACCTTC.